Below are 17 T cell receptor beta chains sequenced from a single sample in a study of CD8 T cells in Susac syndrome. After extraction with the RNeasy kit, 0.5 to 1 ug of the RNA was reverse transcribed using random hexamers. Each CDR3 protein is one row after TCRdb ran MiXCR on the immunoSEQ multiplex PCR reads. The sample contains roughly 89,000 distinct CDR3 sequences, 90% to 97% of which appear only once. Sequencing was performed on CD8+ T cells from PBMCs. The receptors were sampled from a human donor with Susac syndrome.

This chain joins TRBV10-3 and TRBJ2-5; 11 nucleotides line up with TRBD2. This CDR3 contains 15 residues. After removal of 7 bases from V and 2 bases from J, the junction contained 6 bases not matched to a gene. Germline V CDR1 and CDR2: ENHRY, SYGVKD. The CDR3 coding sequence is TGTGCCATCAAGGGTAGCGGGGGGGAACAAGAGACCCAGTACTTC. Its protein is CAIKGSGGEQETQYF.

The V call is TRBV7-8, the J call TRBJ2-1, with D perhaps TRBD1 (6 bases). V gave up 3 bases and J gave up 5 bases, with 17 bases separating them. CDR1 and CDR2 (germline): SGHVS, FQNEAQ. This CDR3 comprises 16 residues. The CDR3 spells CASSFYRVRQDNEQFF. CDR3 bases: TGTGCCAGCAGCTTCTACAGGGTGAGGCAAGACAATGAGCAGTTCTTC.

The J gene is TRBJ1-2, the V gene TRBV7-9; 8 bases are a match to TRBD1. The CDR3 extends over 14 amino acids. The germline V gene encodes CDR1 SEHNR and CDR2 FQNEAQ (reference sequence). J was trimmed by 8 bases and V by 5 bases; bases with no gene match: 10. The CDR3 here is CASSPQGAWFGYTF. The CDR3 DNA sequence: TGTGCCAGCAGCCCCCAGGGGGCGTGGTTCGGCTACACCTTC.

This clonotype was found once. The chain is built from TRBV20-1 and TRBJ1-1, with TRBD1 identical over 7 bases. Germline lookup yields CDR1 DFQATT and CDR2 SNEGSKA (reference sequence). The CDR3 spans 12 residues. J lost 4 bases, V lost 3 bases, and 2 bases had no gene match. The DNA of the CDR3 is TGCAGTGCTAGGCAGGGGGGCACTGAAGCTTTCTTT. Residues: CSARQGGTEAFF.

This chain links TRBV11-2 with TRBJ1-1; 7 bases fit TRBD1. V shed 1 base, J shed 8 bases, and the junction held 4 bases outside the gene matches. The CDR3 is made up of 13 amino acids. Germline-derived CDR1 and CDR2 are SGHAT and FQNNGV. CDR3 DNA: TGTGCCAGCAGCTTAGCCCCGGGACAGGAAGCTTTCTTT. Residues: CASSLAPGQEAFF.

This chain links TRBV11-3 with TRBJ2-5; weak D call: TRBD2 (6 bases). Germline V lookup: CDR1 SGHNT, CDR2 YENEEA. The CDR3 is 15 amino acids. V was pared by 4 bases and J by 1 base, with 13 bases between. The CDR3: CASSSDGTAQETQYF. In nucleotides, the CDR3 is TGTGCCAGCAGCTCTGATGGGACTGCCCAAGAGACCCAGTACTTC.

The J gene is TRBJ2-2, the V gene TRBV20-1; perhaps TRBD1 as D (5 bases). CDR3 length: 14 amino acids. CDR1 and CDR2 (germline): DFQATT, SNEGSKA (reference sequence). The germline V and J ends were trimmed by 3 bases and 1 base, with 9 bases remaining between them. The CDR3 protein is CSARGQENTGELFF. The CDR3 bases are TGCAGTGCTAGGGGGCAGGAGAACACCGGGGAGCTGTTTTTT.

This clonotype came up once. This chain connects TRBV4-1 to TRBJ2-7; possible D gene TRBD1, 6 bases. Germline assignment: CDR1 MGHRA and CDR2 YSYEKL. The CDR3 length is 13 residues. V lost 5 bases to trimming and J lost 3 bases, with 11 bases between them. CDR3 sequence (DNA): TGCGCCAGCAGCAACGACAGGCACTACGAGCAGTACTTC. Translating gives CASSNDRHYEQYF.

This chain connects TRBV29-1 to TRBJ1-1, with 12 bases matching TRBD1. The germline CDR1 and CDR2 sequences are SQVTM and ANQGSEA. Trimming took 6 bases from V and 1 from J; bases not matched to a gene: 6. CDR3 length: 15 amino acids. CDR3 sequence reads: CSVGGTGGENTEAFF. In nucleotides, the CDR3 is TGCAGCGTCGGCGGGACAGGGGGCGAGAACACTGAAGCTTTCTTT.

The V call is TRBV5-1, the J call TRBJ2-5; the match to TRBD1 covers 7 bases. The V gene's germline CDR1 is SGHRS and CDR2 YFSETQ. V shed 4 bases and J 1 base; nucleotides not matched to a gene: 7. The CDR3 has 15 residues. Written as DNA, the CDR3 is TGCGCCAGCAGCCCGACGACAGGGAGCCAAGAGACCCAGTACTTC. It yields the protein CASSPTTGSQETQYF.

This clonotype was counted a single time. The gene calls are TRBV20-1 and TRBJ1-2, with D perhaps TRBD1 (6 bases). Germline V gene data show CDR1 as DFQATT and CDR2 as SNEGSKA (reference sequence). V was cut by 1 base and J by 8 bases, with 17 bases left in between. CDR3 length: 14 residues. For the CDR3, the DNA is TGCAGTGCTAGAGTTCTCAGGGGCTCAGACGGCTACACCTTC. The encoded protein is CSARVLRGSDGYTF.

The CDR3 is CASGGQGVYGYTF. Written as DNA, the CDR3 is TGTGCCAGCGGAGGACAGGGAGTCTATGGCTACACCTTC. The chain couples TRBV6-1 to TRBJ1-2; 8 nucleotides align to TRBD1. The V segment lost 8 bases and the J segment 4 bases; nucleotides outside the gene matches: 6. Germline loops: CDR1 MNHNS, CDR2 SASEGT. CDR3 length: 13 amino acids.

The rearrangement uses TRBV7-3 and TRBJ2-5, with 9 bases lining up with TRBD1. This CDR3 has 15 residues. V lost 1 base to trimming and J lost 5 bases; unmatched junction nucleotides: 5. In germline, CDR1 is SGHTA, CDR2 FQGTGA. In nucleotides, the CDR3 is TGTGCCAGCAGCTTAATGGGGGGGACAGGGGAGACCCAGTACTTC. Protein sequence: CASSLMGGTGETQYF.

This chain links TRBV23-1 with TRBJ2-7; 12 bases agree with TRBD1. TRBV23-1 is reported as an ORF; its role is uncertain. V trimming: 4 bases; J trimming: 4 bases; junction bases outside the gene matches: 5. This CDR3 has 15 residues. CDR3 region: CASSLQGQGAYEQYF. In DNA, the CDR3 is TGCGCCAGCAGTCTCCAGGGACAGGGGGCGTACGAGCAGTACTTC.

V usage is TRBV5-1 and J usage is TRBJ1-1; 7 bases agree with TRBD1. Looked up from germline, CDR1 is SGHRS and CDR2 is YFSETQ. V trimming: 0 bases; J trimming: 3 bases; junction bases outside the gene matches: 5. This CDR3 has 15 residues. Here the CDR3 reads CASSLAQGWDTEAFF. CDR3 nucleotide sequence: TGCGCCAGCAGCTTGGCACAGGGGTGGGACACTGAAGCTTTCTTT.

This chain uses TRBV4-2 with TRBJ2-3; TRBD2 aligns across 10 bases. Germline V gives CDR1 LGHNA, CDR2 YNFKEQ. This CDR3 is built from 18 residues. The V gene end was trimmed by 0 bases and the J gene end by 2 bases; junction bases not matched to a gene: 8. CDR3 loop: CASSQEKTAGGDTDTQYF. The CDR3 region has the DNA TGTGCCAGCAGCCAAGAGAAAACAGCGGGGGGGGACACAGATACGCAGTATTTT.

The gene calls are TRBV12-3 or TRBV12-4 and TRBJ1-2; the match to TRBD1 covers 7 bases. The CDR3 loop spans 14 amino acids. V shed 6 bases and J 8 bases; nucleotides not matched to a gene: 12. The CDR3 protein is CASSPSGGDKGYTF. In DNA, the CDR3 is TGTGCCAGCAGCCCCTCAGGGGGGGATAAGGGCTACACCTTC.